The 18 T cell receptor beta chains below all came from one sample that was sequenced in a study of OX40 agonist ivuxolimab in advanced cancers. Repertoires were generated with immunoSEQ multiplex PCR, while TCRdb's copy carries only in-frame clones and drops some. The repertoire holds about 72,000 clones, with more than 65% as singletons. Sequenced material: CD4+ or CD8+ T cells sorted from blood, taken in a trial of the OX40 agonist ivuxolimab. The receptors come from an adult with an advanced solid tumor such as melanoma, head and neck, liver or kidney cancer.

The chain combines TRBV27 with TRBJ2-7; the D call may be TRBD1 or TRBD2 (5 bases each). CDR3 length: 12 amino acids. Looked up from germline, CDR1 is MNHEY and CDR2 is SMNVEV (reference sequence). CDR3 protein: CATQGTNYEQYF. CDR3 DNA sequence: TGTGCTACGCAAGGGACCAACTACGAGCAGTACTTC.

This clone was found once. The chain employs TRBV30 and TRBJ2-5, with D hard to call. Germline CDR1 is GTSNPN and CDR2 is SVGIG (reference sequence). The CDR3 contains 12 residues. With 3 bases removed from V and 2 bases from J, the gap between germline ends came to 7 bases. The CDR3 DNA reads TGTGCCTGGAGGGCACCGCAAGAGACCCAGTACTTC. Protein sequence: CAWRAPQETQYF. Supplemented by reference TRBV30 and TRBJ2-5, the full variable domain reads SQTIHQWPATLVQPVGSPLSLECTVEGTSNPNLYWYRQAAGRGLQLLFYSVGIGQISSEVPQNLSASRPQDRQFILSSKKLLLSDSGFYLCAWRAPQETQYFGPGTRLLVL.

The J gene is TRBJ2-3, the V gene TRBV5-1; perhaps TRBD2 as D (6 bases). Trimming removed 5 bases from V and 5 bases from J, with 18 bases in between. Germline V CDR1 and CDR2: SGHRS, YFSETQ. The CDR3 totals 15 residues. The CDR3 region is CASSYRGLSGDTQYF. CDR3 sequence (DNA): TGCGCCAGCAGTTATAGGGGTCTTAGCGGAGATACGCAGTATTTT.

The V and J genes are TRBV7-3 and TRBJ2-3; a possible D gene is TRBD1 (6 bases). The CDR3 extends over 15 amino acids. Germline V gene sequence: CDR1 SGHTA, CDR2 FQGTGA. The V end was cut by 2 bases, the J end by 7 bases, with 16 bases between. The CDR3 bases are TGTGCCAGCAGCTTAGGATGGGACACCTCCAATACGCAGTATTTT. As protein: CASSLGWDTSNTQYF.

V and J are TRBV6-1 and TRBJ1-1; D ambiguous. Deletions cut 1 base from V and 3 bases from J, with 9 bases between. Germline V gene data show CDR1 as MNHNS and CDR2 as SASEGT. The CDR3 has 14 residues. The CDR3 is CASSEERVYTEAFF. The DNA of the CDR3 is TGTGCCAGCAGTGAAGAACGAGTCTACACTGAAGCTTTCTTT.

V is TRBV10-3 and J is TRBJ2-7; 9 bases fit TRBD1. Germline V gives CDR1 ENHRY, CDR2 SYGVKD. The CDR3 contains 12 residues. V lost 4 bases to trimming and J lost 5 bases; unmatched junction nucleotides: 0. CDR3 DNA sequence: TGTGCCATCAGTGGGACAGGGGACGAGCAGTACTTC. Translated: CAISGTGDEQYF.

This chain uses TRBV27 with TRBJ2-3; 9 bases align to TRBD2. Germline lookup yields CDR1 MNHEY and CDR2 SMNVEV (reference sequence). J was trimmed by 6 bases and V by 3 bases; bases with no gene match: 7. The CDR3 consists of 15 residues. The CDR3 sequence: CASSLIAGDSDTQYF. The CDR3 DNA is TGTGCCAGCAGTTTGATAGCGGGAGATTCCGATACGCAGTATTTT.

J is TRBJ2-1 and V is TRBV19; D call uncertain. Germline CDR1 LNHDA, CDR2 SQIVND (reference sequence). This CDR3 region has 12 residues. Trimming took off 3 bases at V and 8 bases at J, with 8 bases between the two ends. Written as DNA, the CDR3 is TGTGCCAGTAGTATTCGACGGGATGAGCAGTTCTTC. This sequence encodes CASSIRRDEQFF.

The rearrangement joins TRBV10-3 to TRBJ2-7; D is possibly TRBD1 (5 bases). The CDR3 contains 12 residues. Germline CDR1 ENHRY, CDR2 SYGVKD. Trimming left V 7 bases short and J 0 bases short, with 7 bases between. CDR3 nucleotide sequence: TGTGCCATCAATCAGGGCTCCTACGAGCAGTACTTC. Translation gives CAINQGSYEQYF.

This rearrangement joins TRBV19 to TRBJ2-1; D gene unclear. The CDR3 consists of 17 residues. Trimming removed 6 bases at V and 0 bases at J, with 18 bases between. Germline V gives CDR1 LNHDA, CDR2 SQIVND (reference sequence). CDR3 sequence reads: CASRFTHNDFSYNEQFF. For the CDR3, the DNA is TGTGCCAGTAGATTTACCCACAACGACTTCTCCTACAATGAGCAGTTCTTC.

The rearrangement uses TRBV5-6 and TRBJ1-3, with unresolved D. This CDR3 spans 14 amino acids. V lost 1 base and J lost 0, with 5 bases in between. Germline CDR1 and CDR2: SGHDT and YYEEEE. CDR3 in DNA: TGTGCCAGCAGCTTGAGGGTCTCTGGAAACACCATATATTTT. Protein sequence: CASSLRVSGNTIYF. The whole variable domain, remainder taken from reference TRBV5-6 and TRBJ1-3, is DAGVTQSPTHLIKTRGQQVTLRCSPKSGHDTVSWYQQALGQGPQFIFQYYEEEERQRGNFPDRFSGHQFPNYSSELNVNALLLGDSALYLCASSLRVSGNTIYFGEGSWLTVV.

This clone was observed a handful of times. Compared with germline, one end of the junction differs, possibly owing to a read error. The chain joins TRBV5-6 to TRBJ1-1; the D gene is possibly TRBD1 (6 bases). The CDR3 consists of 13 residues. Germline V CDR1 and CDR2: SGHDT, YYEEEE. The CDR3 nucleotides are TGTGCCAGCAGCTTGGGCGTCGGGGGCCCCGCGGAGTTT. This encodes CASSLGVGGPAEF.

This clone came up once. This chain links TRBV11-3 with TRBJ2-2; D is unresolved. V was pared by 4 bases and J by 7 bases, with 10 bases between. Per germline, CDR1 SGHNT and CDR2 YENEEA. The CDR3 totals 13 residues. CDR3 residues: CASSSRADGELFF. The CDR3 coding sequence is TGTGCCAGCAGCTCGCGAGCCGACGGGGAGCTGTTTTTT.

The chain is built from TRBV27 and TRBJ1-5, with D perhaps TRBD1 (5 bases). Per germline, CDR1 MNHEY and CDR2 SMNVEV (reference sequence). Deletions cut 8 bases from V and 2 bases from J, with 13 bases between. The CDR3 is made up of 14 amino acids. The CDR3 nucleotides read TGTGCCAGCGGATTCAGGGAGGGCAATCAGCCCCAGCATTTT. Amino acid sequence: CASGFREGNQPQHF.

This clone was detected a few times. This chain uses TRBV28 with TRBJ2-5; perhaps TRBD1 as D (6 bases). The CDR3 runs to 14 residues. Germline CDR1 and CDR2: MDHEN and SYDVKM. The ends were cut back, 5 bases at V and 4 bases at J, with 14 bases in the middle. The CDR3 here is CASSRGQRRETQYF. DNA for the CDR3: TGTGCCAGCAGTCGAGGACAGAGAAGAGAGACCCAGTACTTC.

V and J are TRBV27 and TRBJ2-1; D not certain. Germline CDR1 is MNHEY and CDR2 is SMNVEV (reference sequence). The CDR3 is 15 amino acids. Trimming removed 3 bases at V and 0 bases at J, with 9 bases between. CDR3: CASSLIPSSYNEQFF. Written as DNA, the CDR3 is TGTGCCAGCAGTTTGATTCCAAGCTCCTACAATGAGCAGTTCTTC.

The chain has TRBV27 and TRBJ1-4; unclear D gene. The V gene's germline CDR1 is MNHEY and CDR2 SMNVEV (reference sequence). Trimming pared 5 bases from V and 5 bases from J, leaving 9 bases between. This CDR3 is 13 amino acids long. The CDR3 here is CASSRRTNEKLFF. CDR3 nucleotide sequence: TGTGCCAGCAGTAGAAGGACGAATGAAAAACTGTTTTTT.

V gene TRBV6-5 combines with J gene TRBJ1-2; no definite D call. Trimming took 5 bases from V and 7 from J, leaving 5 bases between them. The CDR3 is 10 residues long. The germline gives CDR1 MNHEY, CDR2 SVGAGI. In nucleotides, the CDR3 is TGTGCCAGCAGTAACGGTGGCTACACCTTC. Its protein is CASSNGGYTF.